The 25 T cell receptor beta chains listed next were all sequenced from one sample in a study of cytomegalovirus exposure and HLA in healthy donors. PCR involved 60 Vbeta and 13 Jbeta primers. TCRdb's copy holds only in-frame clones and misses some; the assay was immunoSEQ multiplex PCR. The table lists under 200,000 clones, about 79% of them singletons. The sequenced sample was PBMCs. The source is a man over 45 in good health and CMV-seropositive.

The chain links TRBV21-1 to TRBJ2-7; no check of the table's D call, TRBD1, against the DNA was made. TRBV21-1 is termed a pseudogene. CDR3 length equals 14 residues. CDR3 loop: CASSIWDSSYEQYF. CDR3 nucleotides: TGTGCCAGCAGCATTTGGGACAGCTCCTACGAGCAGTACTTC.

J is TRBJ2-6 and V is TRBV12-5, with TRBD1 matching 9 bases. Germline V gives CDR1 LGHNT, CDR2 FRNRAP. The length of the CDR3 is 17 residues. With V trimmed by 5 bases and J by 1 base, 6 bases remained unmatched. As DNA, the CDR3 is TGTGCTAGTGGTCCCGGGACAGGGTTTTCTGGGGCCAACGTCCTGACTTTC. Protein product: CASGPGTGFSGANVLTF.

V gene TRBV11-2 combines with J gene TRBJ2-1; 7 positions agree with TRBD1. This CDR3 has 13 amino acids. Germline lookup yields CDR1 SGHAT and CDR2 FQNNGV. The V segment lost 1 base and the J segment 6 bases; nucleotides outside the gene matches: 0. CDR3 sequence (DNA): TGTGCCAGCAGCTTAGGACAGGGCAATGAGCAGTTCTTC. Translated, it gives CASSLGQGNEQFF.

DNA of the CDR3: TGTGCCAGCTCGCGAACAGGGGGCTATTTGTCCGGGGAGCTGTTTTTT. Translating gives CASSRTGGYLSGELFF. The chain joins TRBV13 to TRBJ2-2, with 9 bases fitting TRBD1. The germline V gene encodes CDR1 PRHDT and CDR2 FYEKMQ (reference sequence). J was trimmed by 6 bases and V by 8 bases; bases with no gene match: 13. The CDR3 covers 16 residues.

V usage is TRBV6-5 and J usage is TRBJ2-1; 7 bases agree with TRBD2. The CDR3 consists of 12 residues. CDR1 is MNHEY and CDR2 is SVGAGI in the germline V gene. The V segment lost 3 bases and the J segment 12 bases; nucleotides outside the gene matches: 5. The CDR3 coding sequence is TGTGCCAGCAGTTATGCGAGCGGGGTGCAGTTCTTC. This translates into CASSYASGVQFF.

V gene TRBV15 combines with J gene TRBJ2-1, with 8 positions matching TRBD1. The CDR3 covers 16 residues. V lost 0 bases to trimming and J lost 7 bases; unmatched junction nucleotides: 8. Germline V lookup: CDR1 LNHNV, CDR2 YYDKDF (reference sequence). The CDR3 DNA follows: TGTGCCACCAGCAGAGATAGCTGGACAGGGTCGAATGAGCAGTTCTTC. It specifies CATSRDSWTGSNEQFF. Looking up the rest from reference TRBV15 and TRBJ2-1 gives the full variable domain: DAMVIQNPRYQVTQFGKPVTLSCSQTLNHNVMYWYQQKSSQAPKLLFHYYDKDFNNEADTPDNFQSRRPNTSFCFLDIRSPGLGDTAMYLCATSRDSWTGSNEQFFGPGTRLTVL.

The gene calls are TRBV2 and TRBJ2-3; no clear D gene. Germline CDR1 reads SNHLY; CDR2 reads FYNNEI. The CDR3 consists of 14 residues. Trimming removed 6 bases at V and 0 bases at J, with 10 bases between. The CDR3 nucleotides read TGTGCCAGCAGCGAAACTTCTAGCACAGATACGCAGTATTTT. This gives the protein CASSETSSTDTQYF.

This chain connects TRBV5-1 to TRBJ2-2; D call uncertain. Trimming took 4 bases from V and 3 from J, leaving 10 bases between them. The CDR3 contains 14 residues. Germline CDR1 SGHRS, CDR2 YFSETQ. The CDR3 DNA follows: TGCGCCAGCAGCACCCCAACGGACACCGGGGAGCTGTTTTTT. Protein product: CASSTPTDTGELFF.

V gene TRBV5-1 combines with J gene TRBJ2-3, with TRBD1 identical over 8 bases. V was pared by 5 bases and J by 4 bases, with 6 bases of the junction left unmatched. This CDR3 comprises 14 residues. CDR1 SGHRS and CDR2 YFSETQ come from the germline V gene. This chain's CDR3 is CASRSGQGPDTQYF. DNA of the CDR3: TGCGCCAGCAGATCCGGACAGGGTCCAGATACGCAGTATTTT.

This clone has a handful of counts. The chain combines TRBV18 with TRBJ2-4; D not certain. Germline CDR1 is KGHSH and CDR2 is LQKENI. This CDR3 has 16 residues. Trimming removed 8 bases at V and 0 bases at J, with 17 bases between. The CDR3 DNA sequence: TGTGCCAGCACGGGTGCGGCACCCCTAGCCAAAAACATTCAGTACTTC. This translates into CASTGAAPLAKNIQYF.

This chain joins TRBV29-1 and TRBJ2-5; D unresolved. V was pared by 6 bases and J by 2 bases, with 7 bases between. Germline V gene sequence: CDR1 SQVTM, CDR2 ANQGSEA. The CDR3 covers 11 residues. The CDR3 loop reads CSVRVQETQYF. CDR3 sequence (DNA): TGCAGCGTACGGGTACAAGAGACCCAGTACTTC.

V gene TRBV15 combines with J gene TRBJ1-2; possible D gene TRBD1, 5 bases. The CDR3 spans 15 residues. The germline V and J ends were trimmed by 1 base and 3 bases, with 12 bases remaining between them. Germline loops: CDR1 LNHNV, CDR2 YYDKDF (reference sequence). The chain's CDR3 is CATSRAGTPYYGYTF. The CDR3, as DNA: TGTGCCACCAGCAGAGCCGGGACTCCGTACTATGGCTACACCTTC.

This CDR3 is CAIRPGGAKNIQYF. The CDR3 DNA reads as TGTGCCATCCGGCCGGGTGGGGCCAAAAACATTCAGTACTTC. The rearrangement links TRBV28 to TRBJ2-4; D gene unclear. Looked up from germline, CDR1 is MDHEN and CDR2 is SYDVKM. The CDR3 runs to 14 residues. Deletions cut 10 bases from V and 1 base from J, with 14 bases between.

The rearrangement uses TRBV6-6 and TRBJ2-1; the D is unclear. The CDR3 loop spans 13 amino acids. Germline CDR1 reads MNHNY; CDR2 reads SVGAGI (reference sequence). V was trimmed by 7 bases and J by 8 bases, leaving 15 bases between them. For the CDR3, the DNA is TGTGCCAGCACCTCCCGGGTAGCCTATGAGCAGTTCTTC. This encodes CASTSRVAYEQFF.

The rearrangement joins TRBV4-1 to TRBJ2-5; TRBD1 matches 7 bases. The CDR3 is 16 residues long. The V gene end was trimmed by 0 bases and the J gene end by 5 bases; junction bases not matched to a gene: 9. Per germline, CDR1 MGHRA and CDR2 YSYEKL. This chain's CDR3 is CASSQDYGQAEETQYF. For the CDR3, the DNA is TGCGCCAGCAGCCAAGATTATGGACAGGCGGAGGAGACCCAGTACTTC.

The chain joins TRBV5-6 to TRBJ2-4; 11 bases fit TRBD1. CDR3 length equals 16 residues. Unmatched junction bases numbered 11, after V lost 0 bases and J lost 12 bases. Germline-derived CDR1 and CDR2 are SGHDT and YYEEEE. CDR3 sequence (DNA): TGTGCCAGCAGCTTGGCCTTTGGACAGGGGGCGCGGAATCAGTACTTC. This gives the protein CASSLAFGQGARNQYF. The full variable domain, its missing parts supplied by reference TRBV5-6 and TRBJ2-4, is DAGVTQSPTHLIKTRGQQVTLRCSPKSGHDTVSWYQQALGQGPQFIFQYYEEEERQRGNFPDRFSGHQFPNYSSELNVNALLLGDSALYLCASSLAFGQGARNQYFGAGTRLSVL.

V usage is TRBV7-3 and J usage is TRBJ2-3, with 8 bases identical to TRBD2. CDR1 and CDR2 from the germline V gene are SGHTA and FQGTGA. Trimming removed 3 bases from V and 0 bases from J; junction bases left unmatched: 8. The CDR3 runs to 17 residues. CDR3 nucleotides: TGTGCCAGCAGCTTGGGAACGGGGGGGCCTAGCACAGATACGCAGTATTTT. Translated, it gives CASSLGTGGPSTDTQYF.

This chain uses TRBV18 with TRBJ2-2, with 7 bases identical to TRBD1. The V gene end was trimmed by 2 bases and the J gene end by 12 bases; junction bases not matched to a gene: 15. Germline V CDR1 and CDR2: KGHSH, LQKENI. The CDR3 extends over 16 amino acids. The CDR3, as DNA: TGTGCCAGCTCACCAAATCCCCCCGGGACAGCGGAGCAGCTGTTTTTT. Amino acid sequence: CASSPNPPGTAEQLFF.

The sample holds a few counts of this clone. This chain joins TRBV4-2 and TRBJ2-2; 7 bases map to TRBD2. The CDR3 spans 13 residues. Losses at the gene ends were 0 bases for V and 10 bases for J; bases not matched to a gene: 2. Germline CDR1 and CDR2: LGHNA and YNFKEQ. The CDR3 region is CASSQDRGEELFF. CDR3 DNA: TGTGCCAGCAGCCAAGATCGGGGGGAGGAGCTGTTTTTT.

The rearrangement joins TRBV7-8 to TRBJ1-5, with 8 bases identical to TRBD1. This CDR3 is built from 13 residues. J gave up 7 bases and V 5 bases, and 4 bases lay outside the gene matches. The germline CDR1 and CDR2 sequences are SGHVS and FQNEAQ. The CDR3 protein is CASSHDRGQPQHF. CDR3 bases: TGTGCCAGCAGCCACGACAGGGGACAGCCCCAGCATTTT.

This clone was counted once. The CDR3, as DNA: TGCGCCAGCAGCTTGTCCCAGAACTATAATTCACCCCTCCACTTT. Translation gives CASSLSQNYNSPLHF. This chain links TRBV5-1 with TRBJ1-6, with D unresolved. The CDR3 loop spans 15 amino acids. The ends were cut back, 1 base at V and 3 bases at J, with 8 bases in the middle. From germline, CDR1 is SGHRS and CDR2 YFSETQ.

V usage is TRBV4-2 and J usage is TRBJ2-3; the D gene is possibly TRBD2 (5 bases). CDR1 LGHNA and CDR2 YNFKEQ come from the germline V gene. V was pared by 0 bases and J by 6 bases, with 19 bases between. The CDR3 extends over 17 amino acids. The CDR3 loop reads CASSQDVSPNRGDTQYF. The CDR3 nucleotides are TGTGCCAGCAGCCAAGACGTCAGCCCTAATCGAGGGGATACGCAGTATTTT.

The chain has TRBV6-6 and TRBJ1-2; TRBD1 aligns across 8 bases. Per the germline V gene, CDR1 is MNHNY and CDR2 is SVGAGI (reference sequence). The CDR3 runs 12 residues. V lost 6 bases and J lost 4; bases outside the gene matches: 1. The CDR3 nucleotides are TGTGCCAGCAGGGGACAGGCCTATGGCTACACCTTC. It encodes CASRGQAYGYTF.

This sequence joins TRBV6-5 and TRBJ1-2, with D possibly TRBD1 on 6 matching bases. Per the germline V gene, CDR1 is MNHEY and CDR2 is SVGAGI. The CDR3 runs 12 residues. V was pared by 5 bases and J by 4 bases, with 8 bases between. The CDR3 loop is CASSPGVYGYTF. The CDR3 nucleotides read TGTGCCAGCAGTCCAGGGGTCTATGGCTACACCTTC.

The genes are TRBV6-5 and TRBJ2-6; D is possibly TRBD2 (5 bases). CDR1 and CDR2 from the germline V gene are MNHEY and SVGAGI. V was pared by 8 bases and J by 0 bases, with 8 bases between. The CDR3 is made up of 14 amino acids. DNA for the CDR3: TGTGCCAGCGGGGAGAACTCTGGGGCCAACGTCCTGACTTTC. Translation: CASGENSGANVLTF.